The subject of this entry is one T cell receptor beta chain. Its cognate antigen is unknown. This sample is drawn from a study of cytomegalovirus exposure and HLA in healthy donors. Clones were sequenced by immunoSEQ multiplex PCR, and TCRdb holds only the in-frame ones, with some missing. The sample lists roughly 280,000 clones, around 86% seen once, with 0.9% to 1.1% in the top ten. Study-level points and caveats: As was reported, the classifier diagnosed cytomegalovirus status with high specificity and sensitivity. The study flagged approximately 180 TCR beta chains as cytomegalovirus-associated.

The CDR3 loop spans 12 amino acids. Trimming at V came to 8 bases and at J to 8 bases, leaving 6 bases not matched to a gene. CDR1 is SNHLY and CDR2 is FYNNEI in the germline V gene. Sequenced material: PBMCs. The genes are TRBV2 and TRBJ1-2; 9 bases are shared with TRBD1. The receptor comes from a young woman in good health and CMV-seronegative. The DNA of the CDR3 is TGTGCCAGCCACCGACAGGGGGAGGGCTACACCTTC. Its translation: CASHRQGEGYTF.